This TCR beta chain comes out of a study of blood T cell repertoires in COVID-19 (TCRdb year 2020). General notes on the study: The collaborator samples originated in the United States, Italy and Spain and spanned the acute and convalescent phases of COVID-19. The prospective study material was composed of cDNA or gDNA derived from T cells, B-cell-depleted T cells, or PBMCs. The dataset comprised deeply sampled blood TCRbeta repertoires from subjects exposed to, actively infected with, or recovered from COVID-19. The repertoires were released in a freely available public database meant as a resource for research on the immune response to SARS-CoV-2. The samples were drawn from two sources: the first 160 participants of the ongoing ImmuneRACE study, and 1,000 to 1,500 subjects contributed by 6 global collaborators. The sample metadata nearly always contained a de-identified subject ID, COVID-19 status, age in years and sex. Where available, HLA class I and class II types were taken from metadata supplied by the sample provider and were not determined by assay-based typing.

The immunoSEQ Assay, a bias-controlled multiplex PCR, was used to amplify TCRbeta CDR3 regions from genomic DNA. The authors' analysis ran thus. The number of nucleated cells in each sample was estimated from the amplification of reference gene primers within the assay. Sequence reads were collapsed and filtered to measure the absolute abundance of every unique TCRbeta CDR3 rearrangement. For each sample, productive Simpson clonality was calculated as the square root of Simpson's diversity index over productive rearrangements. What TCRdb holds here is the immuneACCESS table cut down to in-frame rearrangements. Part of the clones is not present; checked against another copy, under half of the missing clones reflect an unresolved V gene, and the others are unexplained. V, J and clone size are taken as reported in that table, and D and trimming were inferred from the DNA itself. The sample profile shows about 480,000 clones; approximately 88% of them were found once. The ten largest clones take up 1.5% to 2% of the sample.

Participants in the prospective study were enrolled through a virtual design, were aged 18 to 89 years, and lived in approximately 24 United States geographic areas. In the prospective study, participants were assigned to cohorts based on the clinical history participants reported in a screening survey and a study questionnaire. ImmuneRACE Cohort 3 recovered participants were defined by two consecutive negative NP/OP PCR tests, healthcare professional clearance, or symptom resolution. Each participant in the prospective study had whole blood, serum and a nasopharyngeal or oropharyngeal swab collected by mobile phlebotomists. Over a roughly 2-month period, participants in the prospective study had the option of providing additional blood draws and questionnaires. Blood samples from the prospective study were shipped frozen or at room temperature prior to DNA extraction. What the authors observed across the whole study: The amount of clinical and demographic metadata varied by source and participant and was provided uncurated.

Comment on this clone: The target of this receptor is not known. No per-base quality is available; no much larger clone lies one base away.

The CDR3 holds 14 amino acids from the cysteine to the phenylalanine. Of all the DNA, just the CDR3 is kept, 42 bases in frame from base 1. Taken from the germline V gene, the CDR1 and CDR2 loops are MGHRA and YSYEKL. Trimming takes 1 base from V and 4 bases from J, and the germline ends sit 7 bases apart. The specimen was PBMCs or T cells enriched from blood (not recorded which). The chain is encoded by TRBV4-1 joined to TRBJ1-4; the D gene lacks a confident call. The source of this sequence is a woman aged 40 to 55 who had recovered from COVID-19. The CDR3 here reads CASSQAGFNEKLFF. The nucleotides read TGCGCCAGCAGCCAAGCGGGGTTTAATGAAAAACTGTTTTTT.